The rows below give T cell receptor beta chains drawn from one sample of a study of T cells after yellow fever vaccination. TCRdb reprocessed the 5' RACE reads with MiXCR, giving one entry per CDR3 protein. The sample lists fewer than 350,000 distinct CDR3 sequences, 3.5% to 5% seen once, with 15% to 20% in the top ten. This material consisted of PBMCs, taken 15 days after the yellow fever booster vaccination. Receptors were obtained from a man aged 18 to 29 who received the YFV17D yellow fever vaccine. Each CDR3 is given with its conserved first and last residue. D genes are given only for firm matches. Not all rows give a size; the values are once, few, many and, for expanded clones, a class.

TRBJ2-5	-	-	TRBV5-1	TGCGCCAGCGGGTCATCTCCAGCGGAGCAAGAGACCCAGTACTTC	CASGSSPAEQETQYF
TRBJ2-1	-	-	TRBV28	TGTGCCAGCAGCCCCGGGACTTCCCCTGAGCAGTTCTTC	CASSPGTSPEQFF
TRBJ2-6	once	-	TRBV5-5	TGTGCCAGCAGCGGGCGGGGAGGTGGGGCCAACGTCCTGACTTTC	CASSGRGGGANVLTF
TRBJ1-5	few	-	TRBV7-2	TGTGCCAGCAGCCACCGGGACCCAAGGGGATGGGAGAATCAGCCCCAGCATTTT	CASSHRDPRGWENQPQHF
TRBJ1-1	-	-	TRBV6-5	TGTGCCAGCAAAGAGGGGGGGGGTGGAGCTTTCTTT	CASKEGGGGAFF
TRBJ2-2	-	-	TRBV5-1	TGCGCCACCTCCGGCAGGGGAAACACCGGGGAGCTGTTTTTT	CATSGRGNTGELFF
TRBJ1-1	many	-	TRBV27	TGTGCCAGCAGTTTATCGAGGAACACTGAAGCTTTCTTT	CASSLSRNTEAFF
TRBJ1-4	many	-	TRBV5-1	TGCGCCAGCAGCTTGATGGGGACAACTAATGAAAAACTGTTTTTT	CASSLMGTTNEKLFF
TRBJ2-3	-	-	TRBV15	TGTGCCACCAGCGTGCAGAGGGTAGATACGCAGTATTTT	CATSVQRVDTQYF
TRBJ2-5	few	-	TRBV10-2	TGCGCCAGCAGCAAGTTTGGGGGTTCGGGGACCCAGTACTTC	CASSKFGGSGTQYF
TRBJ1-2	many	-	TRBV7-9	TGTGCCAGCAGCTTACAACAGGAGCTTAACTATGGCTACACCTTC	CASSLQQELNYGYTF
TRBJ2-1	-	-	TRBV7-3	TGTGCCAGCAGCCCGAGGGGCTGGCAGGGGAACAATGAGCAGTTCTTC	CASSPRGWQGNNEQFF
TRBJ2-3	many	-	TRBV12-3/TRBV12-4	TGTGCCAGCAGTTTGGGGGCCGCCGATACGCAGTATTTT	CASSLGAADTQYF
TRBJ2-1	many	-	TRBV12-3/TRBV12-4	TGTGCCAGCAGTTTGGTGACAGTATCTAATGAGCAGTTCTTC	CASSLVTVSNEQFF
TRBJ2-4	many	-	TRBV5-5	TGTGCCAGCAGCTTGGCCGACAGGGCCAAAAACATTCAGTACTTC	CASSLADRAKNIQYF
TRBJ1-1	few	TRBD1	TRBV6-6	TGTGCCAGCAGTTACCCCGGGACAGGGGACACTGAAGCTTTCTTT	CASSYPGTGDTEAFF
TRBJ2-1	many	TRBD1	TRBV10-3	TGTGCCATCACTATAGGGACAGGGGCCGACAATGAGCAGTTCTTC	CAITIGTGADNEQFF
TRBJ1-2	-	-	TRBV6-2/TRBV6-3	TGTGCCAGCGTGGAGGAAGGACGGGGCTACACCTTC	CASVEEGRGYTF
TRBJ2-2	-	-	TRBV4-3	TGCGCCAGCAGCCAAGAGTCGCGGACCGGGGAGCTGTTTTTT	CASSQESRTGELFF
TRBJ1-2	-	TRBD1	TRBV7-8	TGTGCCAGCAGCCCCCATGGGAGGGGGCAGGATGGCTACACCTTC	CASSPHGRGQDGYTF
TRBJ1-3	many	-	TRBV7-2	TGTGCCAGCAGCTTAGGGGACCCCGGCTCTGGAAACACCATATATTTT	CASSLGDPGSGNTIYF
TRBJ2-7	many	TRBD1	TRBV29-1	TGCAGCGTGCGGTCCAGGGGGAGCTCCTACGAGCAGTACTTC	CSVRSRGSSYEQYF
TRBJ2-7	many	-	TRBV4-1	TGCGCCAGCAGCCAAGATCGAGGGCGGCCTGAGGGCGAGCAGTACTTC	CASSQDRGRPEGEQYF
TRBJ2-6	few	-	TRBV27	TGTGCCAGCAGTACCAGAAACTTCTCTGGGGCCAACGTCCTGACTTTC	CASSTRNFSGANVLTF
TRBJ1-4	-	-	TRBV4-2	TGTGCCAGCAGCCTTCATGGGGATGAAAAACTGTTTTTT	CASSLHGDEKLFF
TRBJ2-2	-	-	TRBV24-1	TGTGCCACCAGTGGAGTACGGGGGACGAACACCGGGGAGCTGTTTTTT	CATSGVRGTNTGELFF
TRBJ1-6	many	-	TRBV7-2	TGTGCCAGCAGCTTATCCCCCAGGGGAGATTCACCCCTCCACTTT	CASSLSPRGDSPLHF
TRBJ1-1	-	TRBD1	TRBV29-1	TGCAGCGTCGTAGGACAGGGAGGGAAGGCTGAAGCTTTCTTT	CSVVGQGGKAEAFF
TRBJ2-7	few	-	TRBV12-3/TRBV12-4	TGTGCCAGCCAGGGCAGCCGGGAGCAGTACTTC	CASQGSREQYF
TRBJ1-1	few	-	TRBV12-3/TRBV12-4	TGTGCCAGCAGTTTACAGACGACGAACACTGAAGCTTTCTTT	CASSLQTTNTEAFF
TRBJ2-3	-	-	TRBV7-7	TGTGCCAGCAGCTTATCCGGGGCGGAGACGCAGTATTTT	CASSLSGAETQYF
TRBJ1-2	many	-	TRBV20-1	TGCAGTGCAACCCTGATGGGGTCAGGACGAGGCTACACCTTC	CSATLMGSGRGYTF
TRBJ1-5	many	-	TRBV7-9	TGTGCCAGCAGCTTAGCGGTCGGGGAACAGCCCCAGCATTTT	CASSLAVGEQPQHF
TRBJ1-2	-	-	TRBV5-1	TGCGCCAGCAGTCAGGGCCCGGGCTATGGCTACACCTTC	CASSQGPGYGYTF
TRBJ1-2	-	-	TRBV2	TGTGCCAGCAGTGTAAGGACAGCCCTGGGGTATGGCTACACCTTC	CASSVRTALGYGYTF
TRBJ1-2	-	-	TRBV6-5	TGTGCCAGCACCCCGGGGGGCCTCTATGGCTACACCTTC	CASTPGGLYGYTF
TRBJ2-3	many	-	TRBV29-1	TGCAGCGTTGCAATGGCGGCAGATACGCAGTATTTT	CSVAMAADTQYF
TRBJ1-5	many	-	TRBV24-1	TGTGCCACCAGTGGGGGGGAACAGCCCCAGCATTTT	CATSGGEQPQHF
TRBJ2-5	many	-	TRBV20-1	TGCAGTGCTAGAGATAGTAGGACAGTACAAGAGACCCAGTACTTC	CSARDSRTVQETQYF
TRBJ2-2	many	TRBD1	TRBV6-6	TGTGCCAGCAGGGATAACAGGGGGCGCGACACCGGGGAGCTGTTTTTT	CASRDNRGRDTGELFF
TRBJ2-1	many	TRBD2	TRBV5-1	TGCGCCAGCAGCTTGGCGGGACTAGCGGGGGGGAATGAGCAGTTCTTC	CASSLAGLAGGNEQFF
TRBJ2-2	many	-	TRBV9	TGTGCCAGCGGGGAGAAGGGTGGCACCGGGGAGCTGTTTTTT	CASGEKGGTGELFF
TRBJ2-1	-	-	TRBV7-2	TGTGCCAGTCGACCCTACTTAAGCAATGAGCAGTTCTTC	CASRPYLSNEQFF
TRBJ1-5	-	-	TRBV20-1	TGCAGTGCAAAAACAGGGTTTTTTAATCAGCCCCAGCATTTT	CSAKTGFFNQPQHF
TRBJ2-3	few	-	TRBV7-2	TGTGCCAGCAGCCTGGATGCCCGGACAGATACGCAGTATTTT	CASSLDARTDTQYF
TRBJ2-6	few	-	TRBV12-3/TRBV12-4	TGTGCCAGCAGTGCGGGCTCTGGGGCCAACGTCCTGACTTTC	CASSAGSGANVLTF
TRBJ1-1	many	TRBD1	TRBV7-2	TGTGCCAGCAGCCGCGCCCAGGGGGCCATGAACACTGAAGCTTTCTTT	CASSRAQGAMNTEAFF
TRBJ1-1	-	TRBD1	TRBV18	TGTGCCAGCTCCCAAAGACAGGGTGGAGCTTTCTTT	CASSQRQGGAFF
TRBJ2-5	-	-	TRBV7-2	TGTGCCAGCAGCCCTAGGGGTGGGACCCAGTACTTC	CASSPRGGTQYF
TRBJ1-1	-	-	TRBV7-9	TGTGCCAGCAGCTTAGGTGGGATAGGAGGGACTGAAGCTTTCTTT	CASSLGGIGGTEAFF
TRBJ2-1	few	-	TRBV7-2	TGTGCCAGCAGCTCTGTCGGACCAAACAATGAGCAGTTCTTC	CASSSVGPNNEQFF
TRBJ2-1	-	TRBD2	TRBV3-1	TGTGCCAGCAGCCCCCGCCGGGGACTAGCCAACAATGAGCAGTTCTTC	CASSPRRGLANNEQFF
TRBJ1-3	-	-	TRBV5-1	TGCGCCAGCAGAGGGACCTCTGGAAACACCATATATTTT	CASRGTSGNTIYF
TRBJ2-3	few	-	TRBV6-2/TRBV6-3	TGTGCCAGCAGTTACCTATCGGATACGCAGTATTTT	CASSYLSDTQYF